Each of the 23 T cell receptor beta chains below was sequenced from the same sample in a study of T cell clonality in common variable immunodeficiency. Produced via immunoSEQ multiplex PCR; TCRdb's table is partial and in-frame only. The record shows 55,000 or so clones for this sample, with no singletons present. Material for sequencing was peripheral blood mononuclear cells. The receptors shown here come from a person aged 18 to 75 in good health.

In its sample, this clone was seen a few times. The observed sequence ends 3 residues before the CDR3 terminus, with the missing tail filled in from the germline J gene. This sequence joins TRBV7-9 and TRBJ1-1; a possible D gene is TRBD1 (5 bases). The CDR3 length is 15 residues. Germline V gives CDR1 SEHNR, CDR2 FQNEAQ (reference sequence). Trimming removed 3 bases from V and 3 bases from J, with 14 bases in between. Partial CDR3 DNA: TGTGCCAGCAGCTTTCCGGGGGTCAGGGACACTGAA. As protein: CASSFPGVRDTE. The entire CDR3 reads CASSFPGVRDTEAFF.

This clone was observed at least ten times. The missing CDR3 end, 3 residues past where the read stops, is filled in from the germline J gene. The gene calls are TRBV20-1 and TRBJ2-1; the match to TRBD2 covers 9 bases. The trim removed 5 bases at V and 2 bases at J, leaving 7 bases unmatched. The germline gives CDR1 DFQATT, CDR2 SNEGSKA (reference sequence). The CDR3 loop spans 15 amino acids. The CDR3 reads CSAGIAGAAYNEQFF. CDR3 DNA (partial): TGCAGTGCTGGAATAGCGGGGGCGGCCTACAATGAG.

This clone was counted at least ten times. The read comes to an end 3 residues before the CDR3 does, leaving the germline J gene to fill in the end. The chain combines TRBV20-1 with TRBJ1-1; 10 bases align to TRBD1. The length of the CDR3 is 15 residues. Germline CDR1 and CDR2: DFQATT and SNEGSKA (reference sequence). The chain's CDR3 is CSARAGTGEGRGAFF. The CDR3 DNA, read in part, is TGCAGTGCTAGAGCAGGGACAGGGGAGGGTAGAGGA.

Worth noting for this clone: The junction does not match germline at one end; this may be a read error. Coverage ceases 3 residues before the CDR3 finishes, and the germline J gene fills in the end. In the same sample, other DNA sequences code for this CDR3. The rearrangement joins TRBV30 to TRBJ1-3; D is undetermined. This CDR3 has 16 residues. From germline, CDR1 is GTSNPN and CDR2 SVGIG (reference sequence). CDR3 bases read: TGTGCCTGGACCCTAGCGACAACGCTCCCTGGAAACACA. Residues: CAWTLATTLPGNT. The whole CDR3 is CAWTLATTLPGNTIYF. Filled out from reference TRBV30 and TRBJ1-3, the complete variable domain reads SQTIHQWPATLVQPVGSPLSLECTVEGTSNPNLYWYRQAAGRGLQLLFYSVGIGQISSEVPQNLSASRPQDRQFILSSKKLLLSDSGFYLCAWTLATTLPGNTIYFGEGSWLTVV.

The sample holds a few counts of this clone. The missing CDR3 end, 3 residues past where the read stops, is filled in from the germline J gene. The chain carries TRBV2 and TRBJ2-2; D might be TRBD1 (6 bases). CDR1 and CDR2 from the germline V gene are SNHLY and FYNNEI. The germline V and J ends were trimmed by 6 bases and 1 base, with 9 bases remaining between them. The CDR3 spans 14 residues. Here the CDR3 reads CASRGALNTGELFF. The CDR3 bases that were read are TGTGCCAGCAGGGGGGCCCTGAACACCGGGGAG.

This clone was counted at least ten times. The read finishes 3 residues shy of the CDR3 end, and the germline J gene is used to complete it. The chain joins TRBV20-1 to TRBJ1-1; perhaps TRBD1 as D (6 bases). Trimming took 5 bases from V and 1 from J, leaving 14 bases between them. The CDR3 runs to 14 residues. Germline-derived CDR1 and CDR2 are DFQATT and SNEGSKA (reference sequence). The sequenced CDR3 bases are TGCAGTGCTCGTCCTGGGACAACGAACACTGAA. It encodes CSARPGTTNTE. The entire CDR3 is CSARPGTTNTEAFF.

This clone came up many times. The read stops 3 residues short of the end of the CDR3; the missing end is completed from the germline J gene. The V call is TRBV28, the J call TRBJ1-5, with D perhaps TRBD1 (5 bases). Trimming shortened V by 3 bases and J by 6 bases, and 15 bases separated the two germline ends. The CDR3 is made up of 15 amino acids. The germline CDR1 and CDR2 sequences are MDHEN and SYDVKM. The covered CDR3 bases are TGTGCCAGCAGTTTGGGCGCCCGGGGGGGTCAGCCC. Its translation: CASSLGARGGQP. The full CDR3 sequence reads CASSLGARGGQPQHF.

At least ten counts were recorded for this clone. The read finishes 3 residues shy of the CDR3 end, and the germline J gene is used to complete it. The chain is built from TRBV20-1 and TRBJ2-1, with TRBD2 matching over 8 bases. The CDR3 has 14 residues. With V trimmed by 6 bases and J by 3 bases, 7 bases remained unmatched. CDR1 is DFQATT, CDR2 SNEGSKA, per germline (reference sequence). The sequenced CDR3 bases are TGCAGTGCCAAAGCGGGAGCGCTCTACAATGAG. Amino acid sequence: CSAKAGALYNE. The entire CDR3 is CSAKAGALYNEQFF.

This clone was seen at least ten times. The sequenced part of the CDR3 DNA is TGTGCCAGCAGCGTTGGCCCCCCCACAGATACG. Translating it yields CASSVGPPTDT. Given in full, the CDR3 is CASSVGPPTDTQYF. The J gene is TRBJ2-3, the V gene TRBV9; D is unclear. Read sequence stops 3 residues before the CDR3 end, and the germline J gene provides the missing end. CDR1 is SGDLS, CDR2 YYNGEE, per germline. There are 14 residues in the CDR3. V gave up 2 bases and J gave up 2 bases, with 9 bases separating them.

This clone was seen at least ten times. The read ends 3 residues shy of where the CDR3 ends; the end is completed using the germline J gene. The chain couples TRBV5-1 to TRBJ1-3; 9 bases are shared with TRBD1. The trim removed 3 bases at V and 4 bases at J, leaving 2 bases unmatched. Germline V lookup: CDR1 SGHRS, CDR2 YFSETQ. The CDR3 has 14 residues. The sequenced CDR3 bases are TGCGCCAGCAGCTCGGGGACAGGGGGAAACACC. This gives the protein CASSSGTGGNT. The complete CDR3 sequence is CASSSGTGGNTIYF.

This clone was seen only a few times. The CDR3 extends 3 residues past the end of the read, so its final part is completed from the germline J gene. This rearrangement joins TRBV19 to TRBJ1-2, with 7 bases matching TRBD1. Germline V gives CDR1 LNHDA, CDR2 SQIVND (reference sequence). The CDR3 extends over 15 amino acids. The sequenced CDR3 bases are TGTGCCAGTAGTAGGGACCAACAGGGGATTGCGGGC. Translated: CASSRDQQGIAG. The whole CDR3 region reads CASSRDQQGIAGYTF.

This clone showed up many times. The read gets to within 3 residues of the CDR3 end, and the germline J gene fills in the rest. The chain employs TRBV5-1 and TRBJ2-1; 11 bases are a match to TRBD2. The CDR3 consists of 17 residues. CDR1 is SGHRS, CDR2 YFSETQ, per germline. V was clipped by 0 bases and J by 9 bases; unmatched bases: 11. CDR3 protein: CASSLGPTLAGGGEQFF. The covered CDR3 bases are TGCGCCAGCAGCTTGGGGCCGACTCTAGCGGGAGGCGGTGAG.

In this sample, this clone turned up a few times. The read stops 3 residues short of the end of the CDR3; the missing end is completed from the germline J gene. The genes are TRBV19 and TRBJ1-2; D is undetermined. Per the germline V gene, CDR1 is LNHDA and CDR2 is SQIVND (reference sequence). The CDR3 has 13 amino acids. The sequenced CDR3 bases are TGTGCCAGTAGTATGGCTAGCGCGAATACC. Protein: CASSMASANT. The full CDR3 sequence reads CASSMASANTYTF.

This clone has at least ten counts. The sequence runs out 3 residues before the end of the CDR3; the remainder is reconstructed from the germline J gene. The J gene is TRBJ1-2, the V gene TRBV10-3; D is perhaps TRBD1 (6 bases). The CDR3 is 13 amino acids. Germline V gene data show CDR1 as ENHRY and CDR2 as SYGVKD. The V gene lost 10 bases and the J gene lost 4 bases, with 16 bases spanning the gap. The CDR3 is CASSRDTAYGYTF. CDR3 bases read: TGTGCCAGTTCACGGGACACCGCCTATGGC.

In this sample, this clone turned up a few times. Germline and junction disagree at one end, which may indicate a read error. The read is 3 residues too short to cover the CDR3 end, so that end is filled in from the germline J gene. The V call is TRBV2, the J call TRBJ1-1; 7 positions match TRBD1. The CDR3 runs 14 residues. Germline CDR1 SNHLY, CDR2 FYNNEI. The CDR3 protein is CASEGTAKMTDAFF. The sequenced part of the CDR3 DNA is TGTGCCAGTGAAGGGACAGCTAAAATGACTGAC.

This clone was counted many times. The read terminates 3 residues before the CDR3 end, so the remaining end is supplied by the germline J gene. The chain joins TRBV5-1 to TRBJ2-1; 7 bases are a match to TRBD1. Losses at the gene ends were 4 bases for V and 0 bases for J; bases not matched to a gene: 7. Germline CDR1 and CDR2: SGHRS and YFSETQ. This CDR3 contains 16 residues. The part of the CDR3 DNA that was read is TGCGCCAGCAGCCCCTTCCGACAGGGCTCCTACAATGAG. It yields the protein CASSPFRQGSYNE. The full CDR3 is CASSPFRQGSYNEQFF.

This clone was recorded many times. The CDR3 extends 3 residues past the end of the read, so its final part is completed from the germline J gene. This sequence joins TRBV4-1 and TRBJ2-2; the D gene is possibly TRBD1 (5 bases). Germline loops: CDR1 MGHRA, CDR2 YSYEKL. This CDR3 region has 16 residues. Deletions cut 1 base from V and 6 bases from J, with 15 bases between. The CDR3 reads CASSQGPGGQAGELFF. Partial CDR3 DNA: TGCGCCAGCAGCCAAGGCCCGGGCGGACAAGCCGGGGAG.

This clone was seen a few times. Read coverage stops 3 residues before the CDR3 terminus; the germline J gene supplies the remainder. The chain has TRBV7-9 and TRBJ2-1, with D possibly being TRBD2 (7 bases). Trimming took 4 bases from V and 4 from J, leaving 14 bases between them. Germline-derived CDR1 and CDR2 are SEHNR and FQNEAQ (reference sequence). The CDR3 sequence is 15 residues long. The CDR3 reads CASSSPGRGYNEQFF. CDR3 bases read: TGTGCCAGCAGCTCACCGGGGAGGGGGTACAATGAG.

This clone was observed a few times. Coverage ceases 3 residues before the CDR3 finishes, and the germline J gene fills in the end. The chain couples TRBV7-8 to TRBJ1-2; maybe TRBD1 (5 bases). This CDR3 has 15 amino acids. Germline CDR1 SGHVS, CDR2 FQNEAQ. CDR3 DNA, as far as it was read: TGTGCCAGCAGCTCCCAGGCGAAGGGGCAGGGCGGC. Protein: CASSSQAKGQGG. The complete CDR3 reads CASSSQAKGQGGYTF. Full variable domain (missing parts from reference TRBV7-8 and TRBJ1-2): GAGVSQSPRYKVAKRGQDVALRCDPISGHVSLFWYQQALGQGPEFLTYFQNEAQLDKSGLPSDRFFAERPEGSVSTLKIQRTQQEDSAVYLCASSSQAKGQGGYTFGSGTRLTVV.

As concerns this clone: A far larger clone is just one base off, so this is likely a read error. The read gets to within 3 residues of the CDR3 end, and the germline J gene fills in the rest. The sample carries other DNA sequences with the same CDR3. The chain combines TRBV7-3 with TRBJ2-1; 7 bases fit TRBD1. Per germline, CDR1 SGHTA and CDR2 FQGTGA. The CDR3 totals 14 residues. V lost 5 bases and J lost 9; bases outside the gene matches: 10. CDR3 sequence reads: CASSATGTESEQFF. The sequenced part of the CDR3 DNA is TGTGCCAGCAGCGCAACCGGGACAGAAAGTGAG.

This clone was recorded at least ten times. The read falls 3 residues short of the CDR3 end, and the missing part is taken from the germline J gene. V usage is TRBV20-1 and J usage is TRBJ1-2; 8 nucleotides agree with TRBD1. V was clipped by 6 bases and J by 7 bases; unmatched bases: 13. This CDR3 has 14 residues. Germline assignment: CDR1 DFQATT and CDR2 SNEGSKA (reference sequence). CDR3 DNA, as far as it was read: TGCAGTGCCCCCCCCGACAGGGGCCGAGGTGGC. Translation gives CSAPPDRGRGG. The complete CDR3 reads CSAPPDRGRGGYTF.

This clone was found many times. The CDR3 end falls 3 residues outside the read, so it is completed with the germline J gene. The chain couples TRBV18 to TRBJ1-2; TRBD1 might be the D (5 bases). The CDR3 contains 16 residues. V lost 8 bases and J 2 bases, leaving 21 bases between the germline ends. Germline CDR1 and CDR2: KGHSH and LQKENI. The CDR3 loop reads CASRQTGGTNNYGYTF. The CDR3 bases that were read are TGTGCCAGCCGACAAACCGGGGGGACTAACAACTATGGC.

In its sample, this clone was seen many times. Read data end 3 residues before the CDR3 end; the end is taken from the germline J gene. This chain connects TRBV5-6 to TRBJ2-2; possible D gene TRBD1, 6 bases. Germline assignment: CDR1 SGHDT and CDR2 YYEEEE. The CDR3 has 14 residues. The V end was cut by 2 bases, the J end by 6 bases, with 11 bases between. Incomplete CDR3 DNA: TGTGCCAGCAGCTTAACAGGGCAGGCCGGGGAG. Translating gives CASSLTGQAGE. The entire CDR3 reads CASSLTGQAGELFF.